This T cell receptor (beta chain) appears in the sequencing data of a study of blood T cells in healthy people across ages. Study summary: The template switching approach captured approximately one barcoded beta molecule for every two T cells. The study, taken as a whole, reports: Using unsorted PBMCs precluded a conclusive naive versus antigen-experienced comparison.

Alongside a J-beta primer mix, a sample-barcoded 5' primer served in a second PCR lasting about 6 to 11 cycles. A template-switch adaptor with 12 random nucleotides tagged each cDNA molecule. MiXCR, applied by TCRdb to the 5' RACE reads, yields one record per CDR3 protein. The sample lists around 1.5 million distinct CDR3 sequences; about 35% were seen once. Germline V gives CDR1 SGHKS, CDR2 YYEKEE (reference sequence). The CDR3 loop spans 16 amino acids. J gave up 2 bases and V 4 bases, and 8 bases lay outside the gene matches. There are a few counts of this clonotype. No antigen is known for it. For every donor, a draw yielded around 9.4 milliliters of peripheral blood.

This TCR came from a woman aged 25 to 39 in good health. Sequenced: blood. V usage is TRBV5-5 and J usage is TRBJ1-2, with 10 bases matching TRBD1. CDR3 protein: CASSLTPGQGNYGYTF. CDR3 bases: TGTGCCAGCAGCCTAACTCCGGGACAGGGGAACTATGGCTACACCTTC.